Listed below are T cell receptor beta chains from one sample, sequenced in a study of early T cells in non-severe SARS-CoV-2 infection. TCRdb passed the 5' RACE reads through MiXCR, listing each CDR3 protein once. The table has fewer than 65,000 distinct CDR3 sequences, roughly 7.1% seen once; the top ten hold roughly a tenth. This specimen consisted of whole blood, obtained at baseline. The receptors shown here come from an adult who was a healthcare worker with PCR-confirmed SARS-CoV-2 infection or an uninfected control (not recorded which). The CDR3 runs from the conserved cysteine through the conserved F or W. A D gene is named only where the DNA matches it firmly. For some rows the clone size is stated as once, few or many, or as a class when expanded; others skip it.

>TRBD1|TRBV11-2|TRBJ2-1|15|few
CASSLVTGDGGEQFF
TGTGCCAGCAGCTTAGTCACAGGGGATGGAGGTGAGCAGTTCTTC
>.|TRBV6-1|TRBJ2-5|12|.
CASSESLETRYF
TGTGCCAGCAGTGAAAGCCTGGAGACCCGGTACTTC
>.|TRBV12-3/TRBV12-4|TRBJ1-1|13|.
CASETESDHQAFF
TGTGCCAGCGAAACGGAGTCCGATCATCAAGCTTTCTTT
>TRBD1|TRBV29-1|TRBJ2-7|13|few
CSAATTGSYEQYF
TGCAGCGCCGCAACGACAGGGTCCTACGAGCAGTACTTC
>TRBD2|TRBV2|TRBJ2-1|14|many
CASNSGSFYNEQFF
TGTGCCAGCAATAGCGGGAGTTTCTACAATGAGCAGTTCTTC
>.|TRBV12-3/TRBV12-4|TRBJ2-1|14|many
CASSRDISYNEQFF
TGTGCCAGCAGTCGGGATATCTCCTACAATGAGCAGTTCTTC
>.|TRBV18|TRBJ2-7|13|.
CAGSGGSAAEQYF
TGTGCCGGATCCGGAGGTAGCGCGGCCGAGCAGTACTTC
>.|TRBV4-3|TRBJ1-3|15|.
CASSQAAGLGNTIYF
TGCGCCAGCAGCCAAGCTGCGGGGCTTGGAAACACCATATATTTT
>.|TRBV20-1|TRBJ1-5|19|.
CSARPSPFLRGYSNQPQHF
TGCAGTGCTAGACCAAGTCCCTTCCTTCGGGGGTATAGCAATCAGCCCCAGCATTTT
>.|TRBV18|TRBJ2-7|17|few
CASSPPGSFRHNYEQYF
TGTGCCAGCTCACCACCGGGAAGCTTTAGACACAACTACGAGCAGTACTTC
>TRBD2|TRBV4-2|TRBJ2-1|19|few
CASSQDRFGGRFAYNEQFF
TGTGCCAGCAGCCAAGATCGGTTCGGCGGGAGGTTCGCCTACAATGAGCAGTTCTTC
>TRBD2|TRBV7-2|TRBJ2-7|15|.
CASSPRGGRFNEQYF
TGTGCCAGCAGCCCCAGGGGCGGGAGGTTTAACGAGCAGTACTTC
>.|TRBV5-4|TRBJ2-3|15|many
CASSTGTPGLDTQYF
TGTGCCAGCAGCACCGGGACCCCCGGCTTAGATACGCAGTATTTT
>.|TRBV20-1|TRBJ1-5|15|few
CSAIRVTGAGQPQHF
TGCAGTGCTATCAGGGTGACTGGGGCAGGGCAGCCCCAGCATTTT
>.|TRBV7-2|TRBJ2-5|14|many
CASSLTPPFGTQYF
TGTGCCAGCAGCTTAACCCCTCCTTTTGGGACCCAGTACTTC
>.|TRBV5-6|TRBJ2-1|14|.
CASSDRLFYNEQFF
TGTGCCAGCAGCGACCGGCTGTTCTACAATGAGCAGTTCTTC
>.|TRBV28|TRBJ2-5|11|.
CASKQQETQYF
TGTGCCAGCAAACAGCAAGAGACCCAGTACTTC
>.|TRBV7-9|TRBJ2-7|14|few
CASSQGRGSYEQYF
TGTGCCAGCAGCCAAGGACGGGGCTCCTACGAGCAGTACTTC
>TRBD1|TRBV28|TRBJ1-1|14|many
CASSTGGLNTEAFF
TGTGCCAGCAGTACAGGGGGATTGAACACTGAAGCTTTCTTT
>.|TRBV20-1|TRBJ2-2|11|.
CSAWGTGELFF
TGCAGTGCTTGGGGGACCGGGGAGCTGTTTTTT
>.|TRBV7-9|TRBJ2-1|16|few
CASSSKAQPTGLEEFF
TGTGCCAGCAGCTCTAAAGCCCAACCGACAGGTCTCGAGGAGTTCTTC
>.|TRBV9|TRBJ2-3|14|few
CASSVETSADTQYF
TGTGCCAGCAGCGTAGAGACTAGTGCAGATACGCAGTATTTT
>TRBD2|TRBV7-9|TRBJ2-5|15|many
CASSMHSGVGETQYF
TGTGCCAGCAGCATGCATAGCGGGGTAGGGGAGACCCAGTACTTC
>.|TRBV30|TRBJ2-1|15|medium-sized
CAWSDRAFSYNEQFF
TGTGCCTGGAGTGACCGGGCGTTCTCCTACAATGAGCAGTTCTTC